This paragraph covers one T cell receptor beta chain sequence. Original data processing: The assay estimated nucleated cells by amplifying reference gene primers. The repertoire was sequenced with immunoSEQ multiplex PCR; TCRdb's copy has only in-frame clones and lacks some. The V and J calls and clone size come from that table; D and trimming were worked out from the DNA. The sample consists of 56,000 or so clones, just under 90% of them appearing once. CDR3 length equals 14 residues. Unmatched junction bases numbered 5, after V lost 7 bases and J lost 2 bases. Looked up from germline, CDR1 is MGHDK and CDR2 is SYGVNS. The data belong to a study of blood T cell repertoires in COVID-19. Study in general: The United States, Italy and Spain supplied acute and convalescent COVID-19 samples. Sample material is recorded as cDNA or gDNA derived from T cells, B-cell-depleted T cells, or PBMCs.

This receptor was identified in a middle-aged man with acute or convalescent COVID-19. The chain joins TRBV25-1 to TRBJ2-3, with 8 bases that match TRBD1. Sequenced: peripheral blood. The CDR3 region is CASIEDRVTDTQYF. CDR3 nucleotides: TGTGCCAGCATAGAGGACAGGGTCACAGATACGCAGTATTTT.